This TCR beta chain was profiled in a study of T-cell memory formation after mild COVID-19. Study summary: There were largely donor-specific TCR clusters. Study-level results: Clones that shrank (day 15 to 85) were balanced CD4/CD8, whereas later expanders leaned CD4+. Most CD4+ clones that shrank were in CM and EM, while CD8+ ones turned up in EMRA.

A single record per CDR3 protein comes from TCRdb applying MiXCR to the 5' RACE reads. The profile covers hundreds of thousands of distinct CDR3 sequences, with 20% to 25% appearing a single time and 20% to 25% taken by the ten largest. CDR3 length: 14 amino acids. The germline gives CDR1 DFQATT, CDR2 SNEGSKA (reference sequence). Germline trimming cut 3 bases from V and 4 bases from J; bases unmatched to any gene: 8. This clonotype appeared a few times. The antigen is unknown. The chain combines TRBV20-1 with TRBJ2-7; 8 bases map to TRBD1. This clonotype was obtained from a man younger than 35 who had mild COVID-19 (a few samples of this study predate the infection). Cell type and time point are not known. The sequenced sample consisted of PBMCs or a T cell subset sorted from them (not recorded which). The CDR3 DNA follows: TGCAGTGCTAGGGTCCGCAGGGGGCCTTACGAGCAGTACGTC. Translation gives CSARVRRGPYEQYV.